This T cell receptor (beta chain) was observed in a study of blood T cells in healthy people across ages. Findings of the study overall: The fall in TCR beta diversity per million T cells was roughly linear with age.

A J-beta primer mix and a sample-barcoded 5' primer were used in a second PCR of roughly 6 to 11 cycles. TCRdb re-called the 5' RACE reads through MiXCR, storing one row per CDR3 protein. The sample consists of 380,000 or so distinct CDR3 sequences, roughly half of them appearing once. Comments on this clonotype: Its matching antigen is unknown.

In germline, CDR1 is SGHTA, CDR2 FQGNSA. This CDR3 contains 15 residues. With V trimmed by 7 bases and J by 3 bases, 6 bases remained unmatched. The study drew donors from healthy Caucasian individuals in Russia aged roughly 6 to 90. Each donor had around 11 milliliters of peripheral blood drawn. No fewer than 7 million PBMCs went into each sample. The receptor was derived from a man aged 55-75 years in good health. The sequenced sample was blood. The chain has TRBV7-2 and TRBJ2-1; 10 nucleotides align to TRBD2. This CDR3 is CASTGVAGGYNEQFF. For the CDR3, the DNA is TGTGCCAGCACCGGGGTAGCGGGAGGCTACAATGAGCAGTTCTTC.